This TCR beta chain was recorded in a study of OX40 agonist ivuxolimab in advanced cancers. The table came from immunoSEQ multiplex PCR; TCRdb's copy has only in-frame clones and leaves some out. The top ten clones hold under 30% of a sample with tens of thousands of clones, more than 75% of them seen once. The CDR3 runs to 18 residues. The V end was cut by 2 bases, the J end by 7 bases, with 26 bases between. Germline CDR1 and CDR2: SGHTA and FQGTGA. The receptor was isolated from an adult with an advanced solid tumor such as melanoma, head and neck, liver or kidney cancer. This chain joins TRBV7-3 and TRBJ1-2; D is perhaps TRBD1 (6 bases). This specimen was CD4+ or CD8+ T cells sorted from blood, taken in a trial of the OX40 agonist ivuxolimab. The CDR3 region is CASSLFPLGRGVWGGYTF. The CDR3 coding sequence is TGTGCCAGCAGCTTATTCCCCCTCGGCAGGGGAGTTTGGGGTGGCTACACCTTC.